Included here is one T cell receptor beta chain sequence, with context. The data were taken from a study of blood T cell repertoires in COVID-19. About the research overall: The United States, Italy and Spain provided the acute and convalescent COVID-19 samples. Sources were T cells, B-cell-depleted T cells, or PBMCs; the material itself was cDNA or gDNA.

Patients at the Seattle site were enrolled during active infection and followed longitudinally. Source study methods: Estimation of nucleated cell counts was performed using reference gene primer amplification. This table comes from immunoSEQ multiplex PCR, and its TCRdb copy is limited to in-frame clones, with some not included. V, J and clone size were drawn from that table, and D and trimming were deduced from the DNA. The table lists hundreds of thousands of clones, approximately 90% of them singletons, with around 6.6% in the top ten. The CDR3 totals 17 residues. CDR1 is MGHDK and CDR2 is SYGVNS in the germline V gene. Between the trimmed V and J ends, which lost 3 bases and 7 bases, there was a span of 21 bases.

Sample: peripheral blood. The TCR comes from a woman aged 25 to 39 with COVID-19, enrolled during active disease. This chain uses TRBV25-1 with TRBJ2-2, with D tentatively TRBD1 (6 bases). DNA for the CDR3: TGTGCCAGCAGTGAGGGTTTTGGGGGCGCTGTGGACGGGGAGCTGTTTTTT. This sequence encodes CASSEGFGGAVDGELFF.